The entry that follows covers one TCR beta chain sequence. The target antigen is unknown. Germline-derived CDR1 and CDR2 are SGHKS and YYEKEE (reference sequence). The V end was cut by 4 bases, the J end by 3 bases, with 23 bases between. The CDR3 sequence is 18 residues long. The data stem from a study of T cell responses to AZD1222 COVID-19 vaccine. Whole-study context: Combined were second doses at about 4 or about 12 weeks. Study-wide results and limits: Females made up more of the donors, who were largely white British, and clonal diversity may have come out too low. Every sample of the repertoires postdated the peak T cell response.

The repertoire was sequenced with immunoSEQ multiplex PCR; TCRdb's copy has only in-frame clones and lacks some. The sample yields fewer than 85,000 clones, 75% to 90% seen once. This receptor was identified in an adult in good health. Sequenced here: peripheral blood, sampled on day 0 of AZD1222 vaccination. This chain joins TRBV5-5 and TRBJ2-4, with D tentatively TRBD2 (5 bases). The CDR3 reads CASSRAPRSGADKNIQYF. In DNA form, the CDR3 reads TGTGCCAGCAGCCGGGCCCCCCGGAGCGGCGCTGACAAAAACATTCAGTACTTC.